These 26 T cell receptor beta chains originate from one sample sequenced in a study of blood T cell repertoires in COVID-19. Some clones are missing from TCRdb's copy, which holds only in-frame ones; the method was immunoSEQ multiplex PCR. The table has about 400,000 clones, 75% to 90% seen once. Sequencing was performed on peripheral blood. These receptors originate from a woman aged 25 to 39 with acute or convalescent COVID-19.

For this clone: Other nucleotide sequences in the sample specify the same CDR3. The rearrangement links TRBV18 to TRBJ2-5; 8 positions agree with TRBD1. The V gene end was trimmed by 6 bases and the J gene end by 2 bases; junction bases not matched to a gene: 5. This CDR3 has 14 amino acids. CDR1 and CDR2 from the germline V gene are KGHSH and LQKENI. This CDR3 is CASSPRQGQETQYF. The CDR3 nucleotides read TGTGCCAGCTCGCCTCGACAGGGGCAAGAGACCCAGTACTTC.

The chain combines TRBV9 with TRBJ2-7, with D perhaps TRBD2 (6 bases). CDR1 and CDR2 (germline): SGDLS, YYNGEE. The V end lost 3 bases, the J end lost 6 bases, and 16 bases lay between the germline ends. The CDR3 extends over 14 amino acids. CDR3 in DNA: TGTGCCAGCAGCGAGGTGGATCTGGGGGGCGAGCAGTACTTC. It is translated as CASSEVDLGGEQYF.

V usage is TRBV2 and J usage is TRBJ1-3; D uncertain. The CDR3 is 13 residues long. The V gene's germline CDR1 is SNHLY and CDR2 FYNNEI. Trimming removed 6 bases from V and 4 bases from J, with 10 bases in between. The DNA for the CDR3 is TGTGCCAGCAGCCAATTAGCGGGAAACACCATATATTTT. This encodes CASSQLAGNTIYF.

This sequence joins TRBV5-1 and TRBJ2-7, with 8 bases fitting TRBD2. The CDR3 spans 16 residues. Germline values: CDR1 SGHRS, CDR2 YFSETQ. J was trimmed by 0 bases and V by 4 bases; bases with no gene match: 9. The DNA for the CDR3 is TGCGCCAGCAGCCCTACTACTAGCGGAAGCTCCTACGAGCAGTACTTC. Residues: CASSPTTSGSSYEQYF.

This clone was observed once. The V and J genes are TRBV12-5 and TRBJ2-1, with 13 bases identical to TRBD2. The CDR3 runs 16 residues. CDR1 and CDR2 (germline): LGHNT, FRNRAP. V was pared by 0 bases and J by 8 bases, with 4 bases of the junction left unmatched. The CDR3: CASGLVTSGGAYEQFF. CDR3 in DNA: TGTGCTAGTGGTTTGGTAACTAGCGGGGGGGCTTATGAGCAGTTCTTC.

The chain is built from TRBV3-1 (or the pseudogene TRBV3-2) and TRBJ2-4; D is possibly TRBD1 (5 bases). Germline CDR1 is LGHDT and CDR2 is YNNKEL (reference sequence). CDR3 length: 16 residues. V lost 4 bases to trimming and J lost 3 bases, with 16 bases between them. The CDR3 nucleotides are TGTGCCAGCAGCCCCCAACAGGTTTCTTTCAAAAACATTCAGTACTTC. Protein sequence: CASSPQQVSFKNIQYF.

This clone was recorded only once. The rearrangement uses TRBV15 and TRBJ2-1; D not resolved. Germline V gives CDR1 LNHNV, CDR2 YYDKDF (reference sequence). Trimming removed 8 bases from V and 4 bases from J, with 15 bases in between. The CDR3 consists of 14 residues. The CDR3 reads CATSALPTYNEQFF. CDR3 nucleotides: TGTGCCACCTCAGCACTACCAACGTACAATGAGCAGTTCTTC.

The rearrangement joins TRBV5-4 to TRBJ2-3, with D tentatively TRBD2 (5 bases). This CDR3 spans 13 amino acids. Germline V gives CDR1 SGHNT, CDR2 YYREEE (reference sequence). Trimming removed 2 bases at V and 3 bases at J, with 7 bases between. The CDR3 loop is CASSLEGTDTQYF. In DNA form, the CDR3 reads TGTGCCAGCAGCTTAGAGGGAACAGATACGCAGTATTTT.

The chain joins TRBV15 to TRBJ1-2; D unresolved. With 5 bases removed from V and 1 base from J, the gap between germline ends came to 17 bases. From germline, CDR1 is LNHNV and CDR2 YYDKDF (reference sequence). The CDR3 sequence is 16 residues long. The chain's CDR3 is CATSAGLAPLNYGYTF. The CDR3 bases are TGTGCCACCAGCGCGGGCCTCGCCCCCCTTAACTATGGCTACACCTTC.

In its sample, this clone was seen once. V is TRBV25-1 and J is TRBJ2-7; D remains unclear. The CDR3 covers 13 residues. With 6 bases removed from V and 0 bases from J, the gap between germline ends came to 9 bases. Germline CDR1 and CDR2: MGHDK and SYGVNS. CDR3: CASRSISSYEQYF. In DNA form, the CDR3 reads TGTGCCAGCAGAAGCATTAGCTCCTACGAGCAGTACTTC.

V usage is TRBV7-9 and J usage is TRBJ1-2; D remains unclear. This CDR3 has 14 amino acids. CDR1 and CDR2 (germline): SEHNR, FQNEAQ (reference sequence). V lost 2 bases, J lost 4 bases, and 11 bases lay in between. The CDR3, as DNA: TGTGCCAGCAGCTTATGGCAGGAATTCTATGGCTACACCTTC. This codes for CASSLWQEFYGYTF.

This chain joins TRBV24-1 and TRBJ2-1; D is undetermined. This CDR3 is 12 amino acids long. The germline V gene encodes CDR1 KGHDR and CDR2 SFDVKD. Trimming pared 2 bases from V and 11 bases from J, leaving 9 bases between. The CDR3 is CATSDSFFQQFF. CDR3 in DNA: TGTGCCACCAGTGATTCCTTTTTTCAGCAGTTCTTC.

The chain carries TRBV4-1 and TRBJ2-2; tentative D call: TRBD1 (6 bases). CDR3 length: 15 amino acids. Germline CDR1 MGHRA, CDR2 YSYEKL. V was shortened by 4 bases and J by 1 base, with 10 bases between the two germline ends. CDR3 coding DNA: TGCGCCAGCAGCCTACCGGGACAGAACACCGGGGAGCTGTTTTTT. It is translated as CASSLPGQNTGELFF.

The sample holds a few counts of this clone. This rearrangement joins TRBV7-7 to TRBJ2-7, with D possibly TRBD1 on 6 matching bases. In germline, CDR1 is SSHAT, CDR2 FNYEAQ (reference sequence). Trimming pared 3 bases from V and 4 bases from J, leaving 16 bases between. The CDR3 contains 15 residues. CDR3 coding DNA: TGTGCCAGCAGCTTGGGGTCGGGACATCTATACGAGCAGTACTTC. It yields the protein CASSLGSGHLYEQYF.

This clone was seen a single time. The chain links TRBV7-9 to TRBJ1-4, with a weak D call TRBD1 (5 bases). Germline V gene data show CDR1 as SEHNR and CDR2 as FQNEAQ (reference sequence). This CDR3 comprises 17 residues. The V and J ends lost 7 bases and 0 bases respectively, with 18 bases between them. The CDR3 nucleotides read TGTGCCAGCACCGACAGCCCTGGCGGACCAACTAATGAAAAACTGTTTTTT. Amino acid sequence: CASTDSPGGPTNEKLFF.

Comments on this clone: Other DNA sequences in the same sample also yield this CDR3. The chain recombines TRBV6-6 with TRBJ1-2, with 7 bases lining up with TRBD1. The CDR3 totals 14 residues. With 4 bases clipped from V and 2 bases from J, the junction kept 4 bases outside the gene matches. The germline V gene has CDR1 MNHNY and CDR2 SVGAGI (reference sequence). The CDR3 DNA reads as TGTGCCAGCAGTTCCGGGACAGCCAACTATGGCTACACCTTC. It specifies CASSSGTANYGYTF.

This clone appeared once. This chain connects TRBV30 to TRBJ1-4; D is unresolved. This CDR3 contains 11 residues. V gave up 6 bases and J gave up 4 bases, with 6 bases separating them. Germline CDR1 and CDR2: GTSNPN and SVGIG (reference sequence). The CDR3 nucleotides are TGTGCCTGTGAACTTAATGAAAAACTGTTTTTT. Translation: CACELNEKLFF.

The rearrangement uses TRBV5-4 and TRBJ1-1; weak D call: TRBD1 (6 bases). Trimming removed 3 bases from V and 3 bases from J, with 18 bases in between. CDR3 size: 16 residues. Germline loops: CDR1 SGHNT, CDR2 YYREEE (reference sequence). Here the CDR3 DNA reads TGTGCCAGCAGCTCATCAAACCACAGGGATGACACTGAAGCTTTCTTT. Amino acids: CASSSSNHRDDTEAFF. Full variable domain (remainder filled in from reference TRBV5-4 and TRBJ1-1): ETGVTQSPTHLIKTRGQQVTLRCSSQSGHNTVSWYQQALGQGPQFIFQYYREEENGRGNFPPRFSGLQFPNYSSELNVNALELDDSALYLCASSSSNHRDDTEAFFGQGTRLTVV.

The chain carries TRBV7-9 and TRBJ1-2; D not resolved. The CDR3 runs 18 residues. Deletions cut 4 bases from V and 7 bases from J, with 28 bases between. Germline CDR1 reads SEHNR; CDR2 reads FQNEAQ (reference sequence). CDR3 protein: CASSYLPLQREGLSGYTF. CDR3 in DNA: TGTGCCAGCAGCTACTTACCCCTCCAAAGGGAGGGTCTATCTGGCTACACCTTC.

The chain recombines TRBV2 with TRBJ1-1; 9 nucleotides agree with TRBD1. V shed 2 bases and J 11 bases; nucleotides not matched to a gene: 6. Germline CDR1 is SNHLY and CDR2 is FYNNEI. The CDR3 has 13 residues. The CDR3 loop is CASSEKQGAKAFF. CDR3 nucleotide sequence: TGTGCCAGCAGTGAAAAACAGGGGGCGAAGGCTTTCTTT.

This clone was detected only once. The V and J genes are TRBV28 and TRBJ2-2; a possible D gene is TRBD1 (6 bases). Trimming shortened V by 5 bases and J by 5 bases, and 15 bases separated the two germline ends. CDR1 is MDHEN and CDR2 is SYDVKM in the germline V gene. The CDR3 consists of 15 residues. Written as DNA, the CDR3 is TGTGCCAGCAGTACAGGGTCTCCGGGTACCGGGGAGCTGTTTTTT. Its translation is CASSTGSPGTGELFF.

This chain uses TRBV6-4 with TRBJ1-4, with D possibly being TRBD1 (5 bases). V dropped 6 bases and J dropped 4 bases, with 15 bases sitting between them. The V gene's germline CDR1 is MRHNA and CDR2 SNTAGT. This CDR3 is 15 amino acids long. CDR3 sequence (DNA): TGTGCCAGCAGGCCGGGACTATCCAATAATGAAAAACTGTTTTTT. Residues: CASRPGLSNNEKLFF.

This clone was picked up one time. The chain's CDR3 is CASSPRTSGHYNEQFF. DNA of the CDR3: TGTGCCAGCAGTCCGAGGACTAGCGGACACTACAATGAGCAGTTCTTC. The chain links TRBV28 to TRBJ2-1; 10 bases are shared with TRBD2. Trimming cost V 5 bases and J 3 bases; bases outside gene matches: 7. CDR3 length equals 16 residues. CDR1 and CDR2 from the germline V gene are MDHEN and SYDVKM.

J is TRBJ2-5 and V is TRBV7-2; 13 bases match TRBD2. Looked up from germline, CDR1 is SGHTA and CDR2 is FQGNSA. There are 16 residues in the CDR3. The ends lost 4 bases at V and 2 bases at J; junction bases unmatched: 4. CDR3: CASSSGLAGVQETQYF. The CDR3 DNA reads TGTGCCAGCAGCTCAGGACTAGCGGGGGTACAAGAGACCCAGTACTTC. The full variable domain, with the rest looked up from reference TRBV7-2 and TRBJ2-5, is GAGVSQSPSNKVTEKGKDVELRCDPISGHTALYWYRQSLGQGLEFLIYFQGNSAPDKSGLPSDRFSAERTGGSVSTLTIQRTQQEDSAVYLCASSSGLAGVQETQYFGPGTRLLVL.

The rearrangement joins TRBV29-1 to TRBJ1-1, with no clear D. Trimming removed 0 bases from V and 2 bases from J, with 4 bases in between. The CDR3 covers 12 residues. CDR1 and CDR2 (germline): SQVTM, ANQGSEA. CDR3 sequence reads: CSVEERNTEAFF. The CDR3 DNA reads as TGCAGCGTTGAAGAGAGAAACACTGAAGCTTTCTTT.

The chain carries TRBV13 and TRBJ2-5, with 10 bases lining up with TRBD2. Trimming removed 1 base from V and 5 bases from J; junction bases left unmatched: 25. This CDR3 comprises 22 residues. Germline V gene lookup returns CDR1 PRHDT and CDR2 FYEKMQ (reference sequence). The CDR3 DNA reads TGTGCCAGCAGCTTAGTGGCCCTGCCAGGGTCGAGGGCCACTAGCGGGGTGGAGACCCAGTACTTC. Translated, it gives CASSLVALPGSRATSGVETQYF. Together with reference TRBV13 and TRBJ2-5, the CDR3 gives the full variable domain: AAGVIQSPRHLIKEKRETATLKCYPIPRHDTVYWYQQGPGQDPQFLISFYEKMQSDKGSIPDRFSAQQFSDYHSELNMSSLELGDSALYFCASSLVALPGSRATSGVETQYFGPGTRLLVL.